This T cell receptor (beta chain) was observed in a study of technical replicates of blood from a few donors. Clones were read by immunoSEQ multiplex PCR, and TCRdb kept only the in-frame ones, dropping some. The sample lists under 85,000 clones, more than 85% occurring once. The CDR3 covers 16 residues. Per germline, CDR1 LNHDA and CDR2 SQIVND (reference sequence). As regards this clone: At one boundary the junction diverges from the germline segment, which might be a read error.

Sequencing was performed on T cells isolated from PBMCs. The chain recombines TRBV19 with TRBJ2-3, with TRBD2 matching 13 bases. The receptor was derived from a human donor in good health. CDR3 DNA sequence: TGTGCCAGTAGTCCAAGGACTAGCGGGAGCATAGATACGCAGTATTTT. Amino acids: CASSPRTSGSIDTQYF.